This section outlines one TCR beta chain sequence together with its context. Vbeta (60) and Jbeta (13) primers were used in the PCR. The table came from immunoSEQ multiplex PCR; TCRdb's copy has only in-frame clones and leaves some out. Of about 200,000 clones listed, approximately 78% are singletons. The CDR3 has 14 amino acids. V lost 2 bases and J 6 bases, leaving 14 bases between the germline ends. The V gene's germline CDR1 is SGHRS and CDR2 YFSETQ. The sample belongs to a study of cytomegalovirus exposure and HLA in healthy donors. Sequenced material: PBMCs. This TCR came from a woman in her twenties or thirties in good health and CMV-seropositive. This rearrangement joins TRBV5-1 to TRBJ1-1; no reliable D call. CDR3 DNA: TGCGCCAGCAGCTTAGGACCGGGAGGAGCTGAAGCTTTCTTT. Encoded protein: CASSLGPGGAEAFF.